This TCR beta chain was sequenced in a study of identical twins. TCRdb reanalysed the 5' RACE reads using MiXCR and keeps one entry per CDR3 protein. The repertoire consists of more than 400,000 distinct CDR3 sequences, with 13% to 15% occurring once and the leading ten covering 0.44%. Only a few counts were recorded for this clonotype. Germline V gene lookup returns CDR1 DFQATT and CDR2 SNEGSKA (reference sequence). The germline V and J ends were trimmed by 0 bases and 5 bases, with 14 bases remaining between them. The CDR3 covers 14 residues. These records were also assigned to another study, of yellow fever vaccine responses in identical twins.

The V and J genes are TRBV20-1 and TRBJ2-7, with a tentative D call TRBD2 (6 bases). The sample taken for sequencing was CD4+ T cells sorted from blood. This TCR came from a woman aged 18 to 35 in good health. This chain's CDR3 is CSARDLLRGHEQYV. The CDR3, as DNA: TGCAGTGCTAGAGACCTTTTGCGGGGCCACGAGCAGTACGTC.